This T cell receptor (beta chain) was recovered during a study of OX40 agonist ivuxolimab in advanced cancers. Germline V gene sequence: CDR1 KGHSH, CDR2 LQKENI. The CDR3 has 16 amino acids. Only in-frame clones appear in the TCRdb table, and some are missing; sequencing was by immunoSEQ multiplex PCR. Here the sample spans approximately 50,000 clones, roughly 80% being singletons. The starting material was CD4+ or CD8+ T cells sorted from blood, obtained in a trial of the OX40 agonist ivuxolimab. This clonotype was obtained from an adult with an advanced solid tumor such as melanoma, head and neck, liver or kidney cancer. V is TRBV18 and J is TRBJ2-5; 8 bases are shared with TRBD1. The DNA matches TRBJ2-7 better at its end, which makes the J call doubtful. Here the CDR3 reads CASTQDRGWSSYEQYF. The CDR3, as DNA: TGTGCCAGCACACAAGACAGGGGATGGAGCTCCTACGAGCAGTACTTC.